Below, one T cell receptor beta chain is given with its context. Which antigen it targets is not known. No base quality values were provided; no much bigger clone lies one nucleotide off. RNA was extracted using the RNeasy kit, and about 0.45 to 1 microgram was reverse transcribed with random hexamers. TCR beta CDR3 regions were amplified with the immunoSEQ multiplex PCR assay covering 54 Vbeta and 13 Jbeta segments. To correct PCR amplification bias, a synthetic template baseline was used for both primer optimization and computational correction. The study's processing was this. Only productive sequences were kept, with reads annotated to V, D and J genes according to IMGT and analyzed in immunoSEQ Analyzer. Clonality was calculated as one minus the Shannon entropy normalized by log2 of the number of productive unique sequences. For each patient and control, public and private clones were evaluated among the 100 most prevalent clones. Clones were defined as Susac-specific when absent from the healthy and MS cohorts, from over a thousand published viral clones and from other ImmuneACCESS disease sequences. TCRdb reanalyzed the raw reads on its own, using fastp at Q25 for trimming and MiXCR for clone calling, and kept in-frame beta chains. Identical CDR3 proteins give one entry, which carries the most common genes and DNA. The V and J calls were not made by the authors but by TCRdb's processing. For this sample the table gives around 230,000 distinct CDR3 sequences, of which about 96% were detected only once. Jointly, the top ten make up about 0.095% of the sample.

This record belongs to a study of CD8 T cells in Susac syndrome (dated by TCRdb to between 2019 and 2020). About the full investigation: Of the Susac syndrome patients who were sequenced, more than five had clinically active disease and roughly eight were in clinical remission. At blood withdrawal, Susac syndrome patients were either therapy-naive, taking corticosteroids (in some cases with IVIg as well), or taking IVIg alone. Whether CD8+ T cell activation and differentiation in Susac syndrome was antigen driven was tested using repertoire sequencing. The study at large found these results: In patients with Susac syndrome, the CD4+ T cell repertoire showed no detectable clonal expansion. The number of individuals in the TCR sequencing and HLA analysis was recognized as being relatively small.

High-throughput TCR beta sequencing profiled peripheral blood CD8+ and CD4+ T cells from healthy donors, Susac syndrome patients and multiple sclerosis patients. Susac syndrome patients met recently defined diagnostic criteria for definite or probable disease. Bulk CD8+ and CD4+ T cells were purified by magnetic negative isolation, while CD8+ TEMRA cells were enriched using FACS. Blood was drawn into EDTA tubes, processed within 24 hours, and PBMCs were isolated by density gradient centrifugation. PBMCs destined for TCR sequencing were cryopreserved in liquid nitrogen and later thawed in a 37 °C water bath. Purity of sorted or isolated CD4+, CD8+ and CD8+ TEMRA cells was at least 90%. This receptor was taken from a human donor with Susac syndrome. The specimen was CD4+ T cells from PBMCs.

CDR3 reads: CASSSQGSGLGFFGNEQFF. DNA sequence: TGTGCCAGCAGTTCCCAGGGGTCCGGACTAGGATTTTTCGGGAATGAGCAGTTCTTC. Recombination linked TRBV28 to TRBJ2-1; the D gene is perhaps TRBD2, from 7 matching bases. For CDR1 and CDR2, the germline V gene lists MDHEN and SYDVKM. The CDR3 goes from the cysteine to the phenylalanine over 19 residues. Solely the CDR3 DNA is kept, with 57 bases framed from the first base. Relative to germline, V is 4 bases shorter and J is 7 bases shorter, with 29 bases between their ends.